The 18 T cell receptor beta chains listed next were all sequenced from one sample in a study of shared clonotypes between healthy human individuals. The repertoire was sequenced with immunoSEQ multiplex PCR; TCRdb's copy has only in-frame clones and lacks some. The sample consists of 1.5 million to 1.9 million clones, 95% to 99% of them appearing once. Sequencing input: naive CD4+ T cells sorted from blood. Subset meaning: CD45RA+ positively selected. These receptors were taken from a man aged 30 to 39 in good health.

The chain couples TRBV20-1 to TRBJ2-1; maybe TRBD1 (6 bases). This CDR3 spans 11 amino acids. Trimming cost V 3 bases and J 11 bases, with 11 bases left between them. CDR1 and CDR2 from the germline V gene are DFQATT and SNEGSKA (reference sequence). The CDR3 protein is CSARGQLKQFF. The CDR3 coding sequence is TGCAGTGCTAGGGGACAATTGAAGCAGTTCTTC.

This chain connects TRBV7-9 to TRBJ2-7, with 9 bases matching TRBD2. The CDR3 covers 15 residues. V dropped 5 bases and J dropped 2; count of bases not matched to a gene: 7. The V gene's germline CDR1 is SEHNR and CDR2 FQNEAQ (reference sequence). CDR3: CASSLGLASTYEQYF. Written as DNA, the CDR3 is TGTGCCAGCAGCCTGGGACTAGCATCTACCTACGAGCAGTACTTC.

V is TRBV6-1 and J is TRBJ2-7, with D perhaps TRBD1 or TRBD2 (5 bases each). Germline V gene lookup returns CDR1 MNHNS and CDR2 SASEGT. Trimming removed 3 bases from V and 2 bases from J, with 14 bases in between. CDR3 length: 15 residues. The CDR3 spells CASSDRDGQAYEQYF. As DNA, the CDR3 is TGTGCCAGCAGTGACCGGGACGGCCAAGCCTACGAGCAGTACTTC.

The V gene is TRBV7-8, the J gene TRBJ1-1, with 12 bases fitting TRBD1. CDR1 is SGHVS, CDR2 FQNEAQ, per germline. CDR3 size: 19 residues. Germline trimming cut 5 bases from V and 1 base from J; bases unmatched to any gene: 14. The CDR3 protein is CASSRTTGTGGNSNTEAFF. DNA for the CDR3: TGTGCCAGCAGCCGAACTACCGGGACAGGGGGCAACTCGAACACTGAAGCTTTCTTT.

J is TRBJ2-5 and V is TRBV6-1, with D possibly called TRBD1 or TRBD2 (5 bases each). Germline assignment: CDR1 MNHNS and CDR2 SASEGT. This CDR3 is built from 17 residues. The V gene lost 4 bases and the J gene lost 3 bases, with 21 bases spanning the gap. DNA of the CDR3: TGTGCCAGCAGTGCCCCGAGGACACTAGATTTTAAAGAGACCCAGTACTTC. This translates into CASSAPRTLDFKETQYF.

The CDR3 region is CASSSRRLGGYNEQFF. The CDR3 coding sequence is TGTGCCAGCAGCTCACGCCGATTGGGGGGGTACAATGAGCAGTTCTTC. The V and J genes are TRBV11-2 and TRBJ2-1; TRBD2 matches 7 bases. Germline lookup yields CDR1 SGHAT and CDR2 FQNNGV. The trim removed 4 bases at V and 4 bases at J, leaving 10 bases unmatched. This CDR3 has 16 residues.

Notes on this clone: This specimen includes other DNA sequences encoding the same CDR3. This chain uses TRBV9 with TRBJ2-5, with D uncertain. This CDR3 spans 14 amino acids. Germline CDR1 and CDR2: SGDLS and YYNGEE. Trimming cost V 0 bases and J 4 bases, with 10 bases left between them. CDR3 amino acids: CASSVGGSGETQYF. The CDR3 region has the DNA TGTGCCAGCAGCGTAGGGGGTTCAGGAGAGACCCAGTACTTC.

CDR3 DNA: TGTGCCAGCAGTTTAAATGTATACGAGCAGTACTTC. Translating gives CASSLNVYEQYF. The rearrangement links TRBV28 to TRBJ2-7, with no clear D. Trimming took 2 bases from V and 4 from J, leaving 6 bases between them. This CDR3 has 12 residues. Germline CDR1 and CDR2: MDHEN and SYDVKM. Based on the CDR3 plus reference TRBV28 and TRBJ2-7, the full variable domain is DVKVTQSSRYLVKRTGEKVFLECVQDMDHENMFWYRQDPGLGLRLIYFSYDVKMKEKGDIPEGYSVSREKKERFSLILESASTNQTSMYLCASSLNVYEQYFGPGTRLTVT.

This rearrangement joins TRBV6-1 to TRBJ2-7, with 8 bases identical to TRBD1. The CDR3 has 15 residues. The trim removed 7 bases at V and 2 bases at J, leaving 10 bases unmatched. CDR1 MNHNS and CDR2 SASEGT come from the germline V gene. This chain's CDR3 is CASIQGQVDAYEQYF. CDR3 DNA: TGTGCCAGCATCCAGGGACAGGTTGATGCCTACGAGCAGTACTTC.

On this clone itself: This sample also contains other DNA sequences that code for the same CDR3. This chain uses TRBV2 with TRBJ2-5; D is undetermined. Trimming left V 2 bases short and J 5 bases short, with 3 bases between. The V gene's germline CDR1 is SNHLY and CDR2 FYNNEI. The CDR3 has 11 amino acids. This CDR3 is CASSEQETQYF. The CDR3 bases are TGTGCCAGCAGTGAACAGGAGACCCAGTACTTC.

The chain recombines TRBV11-2 with TRBJ2-7; 8 nucleotides align to TRBD1. The CDR3 contains 17 residues. The germline V gene encodes CDR1 SGHAT and CDR2 FQNNGV. Unmatched junction bases numbered 16, after V lost 5 bases and J lost 4 bases. The CDR3 is CASSQYPRGRSLYEQYF. The CDR3 region has the DNA TGTGCCAGCAGCCAATACCCCAGGGGGCGTTCTTTGTACGAGCAGTACTTC. Based on the CDR3 plus reference TRBV11-2 and TRBJ2-7, the full variable domain is EAGVAQSPRYKIIEKRQSVAFWCNPISGHATLYWYQQILGQGPKLLIQFQNNGVVDDSQLPKDRFSAERLKGVDSTLKIQPAKLEDSAVYLCASSQYPRGRSLYEQYFGPGTRLTVT.

This clone was recorded once. The rearrangement links TRBV7-8 to TRBJ2-3; D is unresolved. From germline, CDR1 is SGHVS and CDR2 FQNEAQ. The CDR3 loop spans 13 amino acids. The V gene lost 2 bases and the J gene lost 4 bases, with 7 bases spanning the gap. CDR3 sequence reads: CASSLIAPDTQYF. CDR3 nucleotide sequence: TGTGCCAGCAGCTTAATAGCACCAGATACGCAGTATTTT.

J is TRBJ1-3 and V is TRBV5-1; no definite D call. The V and J ends lost 3 bases and 2 bases respectively, with 9 bases between them. Germline CDR1 and CDR2: SGHRS and YFSETQ. The CDR3 contains 14 residues. The CDR3 sequence is CASSWAGTGNTIYF. The CDR3, as DNA: TGCGCCAGCAGCTGGGCGGGAACTGGAAACACCATATATTTT.

The chain joins TRBV11-2 to TRBJ1-5; D is perhaps TRBD1 (6 bases). The CDR3 has 15 amino acids. V lost 5 bases and J 1 base, leaving 12 bases between the germline ends. The V gene's germline CDR1 is SGHAT and CDR2 FQNNGV. CDR3 protein: CASSPQGYSNQPQHF. The CDR3, as DNA: TGTGCCAGCAGCCCCCAGGGGTACAGCAATCAGCCCCAGCATTTT. Full variable domain (rest looked up from reference TRBV11-2 and TRBJ1-5): EAGVAQSPRYKIIEKRQSVAFWCNPISGHATLYWYQQILGQGPKLLIQFQNNGVVDDSQLPKDRFSAERLKGVDSTLKIQPAKLEDSAVYLCASSPQGYSNQPQHFGDGTRLSIL.

The chain uses TRBV19 and TRBJ1-1, with D hard to call. Trimming took 3 bases from V and 1 from J, leaving 15 bases between them. Germline values: CDR1 LNHDA, CDR2 SQIVND (reference sequence). This CDR3 contains 16 residues. CDR3 bases: TGTGCCAGTAGTATCAATCGGGCCATCAGGAACACTGAAGCTTTCTTT. Amino acids: CASSINRAIRNTEAFF.

V and J are TRBV5-1 and TRBJ1-1, with TRBD1 as a possible D gene (6 bases). Germline CDR1 is SGHRS and CDR2 is YFSETQ. V dropped 4 bases and J dropped 1 base, with 11 bases sitting between them. CDR3 size: 14 residues. CDR3 bases: TGCGCCAGCAGCCCACAGGGCAAGAACACTGAAGCTTTCTTT. Translated: CASSPQGKNTEAFF.

The rearrangement uses TRBV28 and TRBJ1-5; 8 nucleotides align to TRBD1. The ends lost 7 bases at V and 7 bases at J; junction bases unmatched: 9. Germline V lookup: CDR1 MDHEN, CDR2 SYDVKM. This CDR3 contains 14 residues. CDR3 region: CASTGAGGPQPQHF. The CDR3 DNA reads TGTGCCAGCACCGGGGCAGGGGGCCCGCAGCCCCAGCATTTT.

CDR3 in DNA: TGCGCCAGCAGCCAGGCGCCAGGGGGCAGTGAGCAGTTCTTC. Translation gives CASSQAPGGSEQFF. This rearrangement joins TRBV4-1 to TRBJ2-1; TRBD1 matches 8 bases. Germline CDR1 reads MGHRA; CDR2 reads YSYEKL. The length of the CDR3 is 14 residues. The J segment lost 9 bases and the V segment lost 3 bases, leaving 7 bases of the junction unmatched.